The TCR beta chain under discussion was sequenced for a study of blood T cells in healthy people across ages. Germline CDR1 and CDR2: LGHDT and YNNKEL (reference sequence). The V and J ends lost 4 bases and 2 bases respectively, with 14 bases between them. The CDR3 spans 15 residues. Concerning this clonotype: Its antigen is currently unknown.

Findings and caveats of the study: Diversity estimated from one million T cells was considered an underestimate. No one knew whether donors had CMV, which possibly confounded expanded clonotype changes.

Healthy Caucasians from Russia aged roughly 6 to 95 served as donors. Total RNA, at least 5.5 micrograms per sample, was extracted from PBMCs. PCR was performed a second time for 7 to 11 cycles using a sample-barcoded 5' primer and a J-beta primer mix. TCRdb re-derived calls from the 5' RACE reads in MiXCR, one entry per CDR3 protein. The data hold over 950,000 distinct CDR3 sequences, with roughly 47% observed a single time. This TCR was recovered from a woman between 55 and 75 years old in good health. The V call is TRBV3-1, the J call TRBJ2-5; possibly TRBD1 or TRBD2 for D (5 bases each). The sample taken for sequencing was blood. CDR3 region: CASSPRGRDQETQYF. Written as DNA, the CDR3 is TGTGCCAGCAGCCCCCGGGGACGCGATCAAGAGACCCAGTACTTC.